The 19 T cell receptor beta chains reported below all come from one sample, sequenced in a study of shared clonotypes between healthy human individuals. Libraries were prepared by immunoSEQ multiplex PCR; TCRdb keeps only in-frame clonotypes and omits some of them. Of nearly 2 million clones detected, about 95% appear once; the ten largest clones hold around 1.2%. The naive CD8 population came from CD45RO-negative cells selected for CCR7, without terminally differentiated effector memory CD45RA+ cells. Sequenced: naive CD8+ T cells sorted from blood. The receptors originated from a man between 18 and 35 years old in good health.

The CDR3 region is CASSPGRWPGDNYGYTF. The CDR3 DNA follows: TGTGCCAGCAGTCCCGGCCGCTGGCCAGGGGACAACTATGGCTACACCTTC. The rearrangement links TRBV28 to TRBJ1-2; TRBD1 is a possible D gene (6 bases). The CDR3 covers 17 residues. V was trimmed by 5 bases and J by 2 bases, leaving 21 bases between them. The germline V gene has CDR1 MDHEN and CDR2 SYDVKM.

The chain uses TRBV27 and TRBJ2-1; D possibly corresponds to TRBD2 (6 bases). Trimming took off 4 bases at V and 7 bases at J, with 14 bases between the two ends. The germline V gene encodes CDR1 MNHEY and CDR2 SMNVEV (reference sequence). This CDR3 contains 14 residues. CDR3 coding DNA: TGTGCCAGCAGTTCCGGGACTCTAGGGAATGAGCAGTTCTTC. Its translation: CASSSGTLGNEQFF.

The CDR3 here is CASRIAGGTYEQYF. In DNA form, the CDR3 reads TGTGCCAGCAGGATAGCGGGAGGCACCTACGAGCAGTACTTC. The chain has TRBV6-5 and TRBJ2-7; 10 bases fit TRBD2. Looked up from germline, CDR1 is MNHEY and CDR2 is SVGAGI. There are 14 residues in the CDR3. V shed 6 bases and J 2 bases; nucleotides not matched to a gene: 4.

CDR3 sequence (DNA): TGTGCCAGCAGTAGTGGGACAGGCACAGATACGCAGTATTTT. Protein sequence: CASSSGTGTDTQYF. The chain employs TRBV6-5 and TRBJ2-3, with 7 bases identical to TRBD1. Germline CDR1 MNHEY, CDR2 SVGAGI. This CDR3 region has 14 residues. Trimming cost V 5 bases and J 1 base; bases outside gene matches: 3.

The J gene is TRBJ2-1, the V gene TRBV7-9, with D uncertain. V was clipped by 1 base and J by 4 bases, with 5 bases between them. This CDR3 comprises 13 residues. Germline-derived CDR1 and CDR2 are SEHNR and FQNEAQ (reference sequence). The CDR3 bases are TGTGCCAGCAGCTTAGTTCCGTACAATGAGCAGTTCTTC. This encodes CASSLVPYNEQFF. Variable domain in full (rest from reference TRBV7-9 and TRBJ2-1): DTGVSQNPRHKITKRGQNVTFRCDPISEHNRLYWYRQTLGQGPEFLTYFQNEAQLEKSRLLSDRFSAERPKGSFSTLEIQRTEQGDSAMYLCASSLVPYNEQFFGPGTRLTVL.

With regard to this clone: This specimen includes other DNA sequences encoding the same CDR3. The V call is TRBV9, the J call TRBJ2-2; D tentatively reads TRBD1 or TRBD2 (5 bases each). Trimming cost V 0 bases and J 5 bases, with 11 bases left between them. The germline gives CDR1 SGDLS, CDR2 YYNGEE. This CDR3 is built from 15 residues. Here the CDR3 DNA reads TGTGCCAGCAGCGTAGGTGGGGGAATGACCGGGGAGCTGTTTTTT. It encodes CASSVGGGMTGELFF.

Written as DNA, the CDR3 is TGCGCCAGCAGCTTGGGAGGATCTGACTATGGCTACACCTTC. Translated: CASSLGGSDYGYTF. V gene TRBV5-1 combines with J gene TRBJ1-2, with D hard to call. The germline V gene encodes CDR1 SGHRS and CDR2 YFSETQ. The CDR3 covers 14 residues. Trimming cost V 0 bases and J 3 bases, with 9 bases left between them.

In the case of this clone: Distinct nucleotide sequences in the sample also encode this CDR3. The genes are TRBV29-1 and TRBJ2-6, with no clear D. CDR1 and CDR2 from the germline V gene are SQVTM and ANQGSEA. CDR3 length: 12 residues. V was trimmed by 5 bases and J by 0 bases, leaving 2 bases between them. The CDR3 bases are TGCAGCGTTCACTCTGGGGCCAACGTCCTGACTTTC. It specifies CSVHSGANVLTF.

J is TRBJ2-1 and V is TRBV7-9; D could derive from TRBD1 or TRBD2 (6 bases each). The CDR3 sequence is 15 residues long. The V and J ends lost 3 bases and 9 bases respectively, with 18 bases between them. Germline CDR1 and CDR2: SEHNR and FQNEAQ (reference sequence). CDR3: CASSLGAEGHTEQFF. The CDR3 DNA follows: TGTGCCAGCAGCTTGGGGGCGGAGGGTCACACTGAGCAGTTCTTC.

For this clone: The sample holds other DNA sequences that translate to the same CDR3. This sequence joins TRBV28 and TRBJ2-7, with 7 bases matching TRBD1. The germline CDR1 and CDR2 sequences are MDHEN and SYDVKM. Germline trimming cut 8 bases from V and 1 base from J; bases unmatched to any gene: 2. The CDR3 is 12 amino acids. Written as DNA, the CDR3 is TGTGCCAGCGGGGACAGTTCCTACGAGCAGTACTTC. It yields the protein CASGDSSYEQYF. Full variable domain (remainder filled in from reference TRBV28 and TRBJ2-7): DVKVTQSSRYLVKRTGEKVFLECVQDMDHENMFWYRQDPGLGLRLIYFSYDVKMKEKGDIPEGYSVSREKKERFSLILESASTNQTSMYLCASGDSSYEQYFGPGTRLTVT.

The V gene is TRBV5-4, the J gene TRBJ2-7; TRBD2 matches at 12 bases. The V segment lost 5 bases and the J segment 3 bases; nucleotides outside the gene matches: 6. The CDR3 is made up of 15 amino acids. In germline, CDR1 is SGHNT, CDR2 YYREEE (reference sequence). The CDR3 nucleotides read TGTGCCAGCAGACTTGGACTAGCGGGGAACTACGAGCAGTACTTC. It is translated as CASRLGLAGNYEQYF.

The genes are TRBV7-8 and TRBJ1-2; D is possibly TRBD1 (5 bases). Trimming pared 0 bases from V and 4 bases from J, leaving 6 bases between. CDR1 SGHVS and CDR2 FQNEAQ come from the germline V gene. The length of the CDR3 is 13 residues. The CDR3 DNA follows: TGTGCCAGCAGCTTAGCAGGGACCTATGGCTACACCTTC. Translating it yields CASSLAGTYGYTF.

The V call is TRBV30, the J call TRBJ2-3, with 7 bases that match TRBD2. V dropped 0 bases and J dropped 3; count of bases not matched to a gene: 6. From germline, CDR1 is GTSNPN and CDR2 SVGIG (reference sequence). The CDR3 is 15 amino acids. The CDR3 DNA reads as TGTGCCTGGAGTGTAAAGATTAGCGGGACAGATACGCAGTATTTT. It translates to CAWSVKISGTDTQYF.

The rearrangement uses TRBV2 and TRBJ2-3, with 11 bases that match TRBD1. The CDR3 runs to 15 residues. With V trimmed by 6 bases and J by 6 bases, 8 bases remained unmatched. The germline CDR1 and CDR2 sequences are SNHLY and FYNNEI. CDR3 protein: CASSHGQGAGDTQYF. CDR3 coding DNA: TGTGCCAGCAGCCATGGACAGGGGGCGGGCGATACGCAGTATTTT.

The chain has TRBV6-1 and TRBJ1-1, with D unresolved. With 3 bases removed from V and 3 bases from J, the gap between germline ends came to 8 bases. The CDR3 extends over 13 amino acids. CDR1 and CDR2 (germline): MNHNS, SASEGT. The DNA of the CDR3 is TGTGCCAGCAGTGATCCCGACCACACTGAAGCTTTCTTT. Amino acids: CASSDPDHTEAFF.

This sequence joins TRBV7-9 and TRBJ2-1; 8 nucleotides align to TRBD1. Germline V gives CDR1 SEHNR, CDR2 FQNEAQ (reference sequence). The CDR3 has 18 amino acids. J gave up 1 base and V 4 bases, and 12 bases lay outside the gene matches. The CDR3 nucleotides are TGTGCCAGCAGCTCCCCTACCAGGGGGCGAGGTTCCTACAATGAGCAGTTCTTC. This codes for CASSSPTRGRGSYNEQFF.

Remarks on this clone: The same CDR3 also results from other DNA sequences found in this sample. V is TRBV30 and J is TRBJ2-1; 10 bases are shared with TRBD1. With V trimmed by 0 bases and J by 4 bases, 0 bases remained unmatched. The CDR3 is 14 residues long. Germline CDR1 GTSNPN, CDR2 SVGIG (reference sequence). Here the CDR3 DNA reads TGTGCCTGGAGTGTGGGACAGGGGTACAATGAGCAGTTCTTC. It is translated as CAWSVGQGYNEQFF.

V is TRBV6-1 and J is TRBJ2-7; the match to TRBD2 covers 8 bases. V dropped 1 base and J dropped 3; count of bases not matched to a gene: 8. CDR1 MNHNS and CDR2 SASEGT come from the germline V gene. This CDR3 region has 16 residues. CDR3 region: CASSEGRGTRVYEQYF. The CDR3 nucleotides read TGTGCCAGCAGTGAAGGGAGGGGGACTAGGGTCTACGAGCAGTACTTC.

The genes are TRBV6-5 and TRBJ1-1; the D is unclear. Germline loops: CDR1 MNHEY, CDR2 SVGAGI. V lost 4 bases to trimming and J lost 2 bases, with 11 bases between them. This CDR3 spans 14 amino acids. The CDR3 region is CASSSGRGNTEAFF. In nucleotides, the CDR3 is TGTGCCAGCAGTTCTGGCCGAGGAAACACTGAAGCTTTCTTT.